What follows are 10 T cell receptor beta chains derived from one specimen sequenced in a study of memory CD4+ T cells and cytomegalovirus serostatus. Single viable CD3+CD4+CD8-CD45RO+ cells were sorted as the memory CD4+ T cells. Profiled with immunoSEQ multiplex PCR; TCRdb holds only in-frame clones, not every one. The repertoire holds about 80,000 clones, 65% to 85% seen once, with nearly 0.8% in the top ten. Specimen: memory CD4+ T cells from blood. These receptors all come from an adult in good health and CMV-seronegative.

The chain joins TRBV30 to TRBJ2-5; D remains ambiguous. The DNA end lines up better with TRBJ2-7; the J call may be wrong. Germline CDR1 reads GTSNPN; CDR2 reads SVGIG (reference sequence). There are 13 residues in the CDR3. The CDR3: CAWSVSLYYEQYF. The CDR3 region has the DNA TGTGCCTGGAGTGTGAGTCTCTACTACGAGCAGTACTTC.

This clone was detected a few times. This chain uses TRBV7-3 with TRBJ1-2; D unclear. Germline V CDR1 and CDR2: SGHTA, FQGTGA. V was pared by 5 bases and J by 4 bases, with 8 bases between. The CDR3 runs to 12 residues. The DNA of the CDR3 is TGTGCCAGCAGCGCGGACCGCTATGGCTACACCTTC. The encoded protein is CASSADRYGYTF.

The CDR3 reads CASSQEITQPQHF. DNA for the CDR3: TGCGCCAGCAGCCAAGAAATCACCCAGCCCCAGCATTTT. The rearrangement links TRBV4-1 to TRBJ1-5, with D hard to call. Trimming removed 0 bases at V and 7 bases at J, with 7 bases between. Germline V gene lookup returns CDR1 MGHRA and CDR2 YSYEKL. The CDR3 spans 13 residues.

The V and J genes are TRBV5-8 and TRBJ1-2; D is unresolved. The CDR3 covers 13 residues. Deletions cut 5 bases from V and 4 bases from J, with 12 bases between. The germline gives CDR1 SGHTS, CDR2 YDEGEE. The CDR3 loop reads CASSRLNSYGYTF. The DNA of the CDR3 is TGTGCCAGCAGTCGACTGAACTCCTATGGCTACACCTTC.

The chain is built from TRBV28 and TRBJ1-2, with D perhaps matching TRBD1 (5 bases). The CDR3 extends over 14 amino acids. Trimming took off 5 bases at V and 1 base at J, with 11 bases between the two ends. CDR1 and CDR2 from the germline V gene are MDHEN and SYDVKM. CDR3 sequence: CASSRDAGNYGYTF. DNA of the CDR3: TGTGCCAGCAGTCGGGACGCCGGTAACTATGGCTACACCTTC.

A few counts support this clone. J is TRBJ1-5 and V is TRBV21-1. TRBV21-1 has pseudogene status. The CDR3 has 17 amino acids. CDR3 sequence (DNA): TGTGCCAGCAGCAAAGGGGCTGGGGGGAATAGCAATCAGCCCCAGCATTTT. This sequence encodes CASSKGAGGNSNQPQHF.

CDR3 DNA: TGTGCCAGCAGCTTGGAGGGCAGGGCAGGGAGCACAGATACGCAGTATTTT. It translates to CASSLEGRAGSTDTQYF. This rearrangement joins TRBV5-4 to TRBJ2-3; tentative D call: TRBD1 (5 bases). The V end lost 0 bases, the J end lost 0 bases, and 14 bases lay between the germline ends. The CDR3 covers 17 residues. Germline V CDR1 and CDR2: SGHNT, YYREEE (reference sequence).

This sequence joins TRBV7-2 and TRBJ1-2; D may be TRBD1 (5 bases). The germline gives CDR1 SGHTA, CDR2 FQGNSA. CDR3 size: 13 residues. V lost 5 bases, J lost 5 bases, and 12 bases lay in between. The chain's CDR3 is CASSVGQQYGYTF. CDR3 in DNA: TGTGCCAGCAGCGTCGGACAACAGTATGGCTACACCTTC.

The chain uses TRBV18 and TRBJ1-5, with no clear D. Trimming pared 1 base from V and 11 bases from J, leaving 9 bases between. Germline CDR1 reads KGHSH; CDR2 reads LQKENI. The CDR3 is 12 residues long. In DNA form, the CDR3 reads TGTGCCAGCTCACCACAGGGTAAAGCCCAGCATTTT. This gives the protein CASSPQGKAQHF.

The V gene is TRBV29-1, the J gene TRBJ1-3; D is unresolved. CDR3 length: 12 amino acids. Trimming cost V 5 bases and J 3 bases, with 8 bases left between them. Germline V gene data show CDR1 as SQVTM and CDR2 as ANQGSEA. The CDR3 spells CSVREVGNTIYF. The DNA for the CDR3 is TGCAGCGTTCGGGAGGTTGGAAACACCATATATTTT.